One T cell receptor beta chain is described in this entry. What it binds is not known. The data were produced by immunoSEQ multiplex PCR, yet TCRdb's version contains in-frame clones alone and is incomplete. The sample has 40,000 or so clones; approximately 89% are singletons. The data originate from a study of neoadjuvant nivolumab and ipilimumab in lung cancer. Germline V gene lookup returns CDR1 KGHSH and CDR2 LQKENI. This CDR3 is built from 14 residues. Trimming removed 3 bases at V and 2 bases at J, with 10 bases between. Whole-study findings and limits: Higher pretherapy blood TCR richness went with higher resected-tumor richness.

This TCR was sampled from an adult with non-small cell lung cancer. The starting material was peripheral blood, obtained before neoadjuvant nivolumab, alone or with ipilimumab. The V gene is TRBV18, the J gene TRBJ1-1; no clear D gene. CDR3 in DNA: TGTGCCAGCTCACCGGCGAGTCCCAACACTGAAGCTTTCTTT. This codes for CASSPASPNTEAFF.